This T cell receptor (beta chain) stems from a study of technical replicates of blood from several donors. This clone was seen more than once but under ten times. CDR1 is SGHRS and CDR2 is YFSETQ in the germline V gene. The CDR3 has 15 residues. V lost 4 bases and J 2 bases, leaving 15 bases between the germline ends. TCRdb's table, derived via immunoSEQ multiplex PCR, lists solely in-frame clones and lacks some. The sample records about 81,000 clones, 90% to 98% being singletons. Material for sequencing was T cells isolated from PBMCs. This receptor was obtained from a human donor in good health. The chain joins TRBV5-1 to TRBJ2-5; a weak D match, TRBD1 (6 bases). CDR3 region: CASSPGRTAQETQYF. CDR3 sequence (DNA): TGCGCCAGCAGCCCTGGGCGGACAGCGCAAGAGACCCAGTACTTC.